These 18 T cell receptor beta chains share one sample of origin, sequenced in a study of blood T cell repertoires in COVID-19. Method: immunoSEQ multiplex PCR; TCRdb's copy keeps in-frame clones and lacks some. The table has more than 200,000 clones, 84% seen once; the top ten hold approximately 4%. The sequencing input was peripheral blood. All receptors come from a man in his 60s with acute or convalescent COVID-19.

The chain has TRBV5-1 and TRBJ1-2; a possible D gene is TRBD1 (6 bases). The germline CDR1 and CDR2 sequences are SGHRS and YFSETQ. V dropped 1 base and J dropped 8 bases, with 21 bases sitting between them. The CDR3 covers 16 residues. CDR3 coding DNA: TGCGCCAGCAGCTTGTTAGGGTTAAACAGGGAATCCGGCTACACCTTC. Protein: CASSLLGLNRESGYTF.

This clone was seen a handful of times. The CDR3 coding sequence is TGTGCCAGCTCACCAGAGGGCTCCGGGACAGGGAATTCACCCCTCCACTTT. It translates to CASSPEGSGTGNSPLHF. V is TRBV18 and J is TRBJ1-6; 9 bases line up with TRBD1. CDR3 length: 17 residues. The junction had 9 bases not matched to a gene; V was cut back by 2 bases and J by 7 bases. Germline V gene data show CDR1 as KGHSH and CDR2 as LQKENI.

The chain is built from TRBV5-4 and TRBJ2-4; 7 bases match TRBD2. Germline CDR1 and CDR2: SGHNT and YYREEE (reference sequence). The CDR3 contains 17 residues. Germline trimming cut 4 bases from V and 0 bases from J; bases unmatched to any gene: 10. The chain's CDR3 is CASSPGGGGGAKNIQYF. CDR3 nucleotide sequence: TGTGCCAGCAGCCCTGGGGGTGGCGGGGGAGCCAAAAACATTCAGTACTTC.

The rearrangement joins TRBV3-1 (or the pseudogene TRBV3-2) to TRBJ1-2; the D is unclear. This CDR3 comprises 12 residues. The ends were cut back, 2 bases at V and 6 bases at J, with 7 bases in the middle. CDR1 LGHDT and CDR2 YNNKEL come from the germline V gene (reference sequence). CDR3: CASSQSVDGYTF. Here the CDR3 DNA reads TGTGCCAGCAGCCAATCTGTCGATGGCTACACCTTC.

The V and J genes are TRBV5-4 and TRBJ2-7; 9 bases match TRBD1. Germline CDR1 and CDR2: SGHNT and YYREEE (reference sequence). The CDR3 sequence is 14 residues long. V shed 3 bases, J shed 0 bases, and the junction held 1 base outside the gene matches. CDR3 region: CASSSQGASYEQYF. The CDR3 region has the DNA TGTGCCAGCAGCTCACAGGGGGCCTCCTACGAGCAGTACTTC.

This clone was seen a single time. The genes are TRBV6-6 and TRBJ2-5; 12 bases fit TRBD2. J was trimmed by 0 bases and V by 6 bases; bases with no gene match: 14. CDR3 length: 19 residues. Germline CDR1 is MNHNY and CDR2 is SVGAGI (reference sequence). CDR3: CASSLVTSGGTLYQETQYF. In nucleotides, the CDR3 is TGTGCCAGCAGCTTGGTGACTAGCGGGGGAACTCTGTACCAAGAGACCCAGTACTTC.

V and J are TRBV18 and TRBJ2-5; 10 nucleotides agree with TRBD2. This CDR3 is built from 15 residues. J lost 2 bases, V lost 5 bases, and 5 bases had no gene match. CDR1 and CDR2 (germline): KGHSH, LQKENI. CDR3 DNA: TGTGCCAGCTCAAGTTTAGCGGGAGGACAAGAGACCCAGTACTTC. It encodes CASSSLAGGQETQYF.

The genes are TRBV4-3 and TRBJ2-5; 11 bases line up with TRBD1. This CDR3 has 19 residues. With V trimmed by 4 bases and J by 1 base, 14 bases remained unmatched. Germline V lookup: CDR1 LGHNA, CDR2 YSLEER. CDR3 DNA sequence: TGCGCCAGCAGCCTGAACCGCCGGGGACAGGGGGTTCTCCAAGAGACCCAGTACTTC. Protein product: CASSLNRRGQGVLQETQYF.

The chain recombines TRBV19 with TRBJ1-1; 7 positions agree with TRBD1. Germline-derived CDR1 and CDR2 are LNHDA and SQIVND (reference sequence). This CDR3 spans 13 amino acids. Trimming cost V 6 bases and J 5 bases; bases outside gene matches: 6. CDR3 protein: CASSQGVRTEAFF. CDR3 DNA: TGTGCCAGTAGCCAGGGGGTGAGGACTGAAGCTTTCTTT.

J is TRBJ1-1 and V is TRBV11-2; D is undetermined. This CDR3 has 15 amino acids. V lost 0 bases to trimming and J lost 0 bases, with 8 bases between them. Per the germline V gene, CDR1 is SGHAT and CDR2 is FQNNGV. The CDR3 DNA reads TGTGCCAGCAGCTTAGACGACACCTTGAACACTGAAGCTTTCTTT. Its translation is CASSLDDTLNTEAFF.

V gene TRBV4-3 combines with J gene TRBJ1-1; 8 positions agree with TRBD1. Germline V CDR1 and CDR2: LGHNA, YSLEER. The CDR3 loop spans 13 amino acids. V was pared by 4 bases and J by 4 bases, with 2 bases of the junction left unmatched. CDR3 coding DNA: TGCGCCAGCAGCCGGACAGGGATCACTGAAGCTTTCTTT. This encodes CASSRTGITEAFF.

This sequence joins TRBV28 and TRBJ2-2; 9 bases map to TRBD1. V lost 10 bases and J lost 4; bases outside the gene matches: 19. The V gene's germline CDR1 is MDHEN and CDR2 SYDVKM. The CDR3 has 18 residues. This chain's CDR3 is CATSGTGSWAGFTGELFF. The CDR3 DNA reads TGTGCCACTTCCGGGACAGGGTCTTGGGCGGGTTTCACCGGGGAGCTGTTTTTT.

The chain uses TRBV2 and TRBJ2-1; possible D gene TRBD2, 7 bases. CDR1 and CDR2 from the germline V gene are SNHLY and FYNNEI. Trimming took 6 bases from V and 8 from J, leaving 20 bases between them. The CDR3 is 15 residues long. As DNA, the CDR3 is TGTGCCAGCAGCCGGCTGGGGGGGCGGGGCGATGAGCAGTTCTTC. As protein: CASSRLGGRGDEQFF. The whole variable domain, remainder taken from reference TRBV2 and TRBJ2-1, is EPEVTQTPSHQVTQMGQEVILRCVPISNHLYFYWYRQILGQKVEFLVSFYNNEISEKSEIFDDQFSVERPDGSNFTLKIRSTKLEDSAMYFCASSRLGGRGDEQFFGPGTRLTVL.

Here the CDR3 DNA reads TGTGCCAGCAGGATGGGAGTGACAGGGAAGTACTTC. Its translation is CASRMGVTGKYF. V gene TRBV2 combines with J gene TRBJ2-4; 7 nucleotides match TRBD1. The CDR3 consists of 12 residues. The V and J ends lost 6 bases and 14 bases, in that order; junction bases with no gene match: 10. The V gene's germline CDR1 is SNHLY and CDR2 FYNNEI.

The sample holds a few counts of this clone. The chain has TRBV25-1 and TRBJ1-4; D possibly corresponds to TRBD1 (6 bases). The CDR3 spans 13 residues. V shed 5 bases and J shed 7 bases, with 11 bases lying between them. CDR1 and CDR2 (germline): MGHDK, SYGVNS. CDR3 DNA sequence: TGTGCCAGCAGTAAGCAGGGGACTGAAAAACTGTTTTTT. Translation: CASSKQGTEKLFF.

The chain links TRBV7-8 to TRBJ1-2, with D perhaps matching TRBD1 (6 bases). CDR1 and CDR2 (germline): SGHVS, FQNEAQ. The CDR3 is 16 amino acids. V lost 5 bases and J 3 bases, leaving 19 bases between the germline ends. CDR3 sequence: CASSPLEGGPYYGYTF. The CDR3 coding sequence is TGTGCCAGCAGCCCACTCGAGGGGGGGCCGTACTATGGCTACACCTTC.

This clone appeared once. This chain uses TRBV28 with TRBJ1-6; D possibly corresponds to TRBD1 (5 bases). In germline, CDR1 is MDHEN, CDR2 SYDVKM. V lost 0 bases to trimming and J lost 14 bases, with 17 bases between them. The length of the CDR3 is 15 residues. The CDR3 loop is CASSLWGPALRALHF. DNA of the CDR3: TGTGCCAGCAGTTTATGGGGGCCTGCCTTAAGGGCCCTCCACTTT.

This chain uses TRBV2 with TRBJ1-2; 10 bases match TRBD1. Germline lookup yields CDR1 SNHLY and CDR2 FYNNEI. The length of the CDR3 is 13 residues. The V and J ends lost 6 bases and 7 bases, in that order; junction bases with no gene match: 5. The CDR3, as DNA: TGTGCCAGCAGGGGACAGGGGTTGGGTGGCTACACCTTC. Residues: CASRGQGLGGYTF.